These 32 T cell receptor beta chains were sequenced from one sample in a study of T cell changes during pregnancy in multiple sclerosis. Libraries were prepared by immunoSEQ multiplex PCR; TCRdb keeps only in-frame clonotypes and omits some of them. This table has over 35,000 clones, approximately 90% appearing once. Specimen: CD4+ T cells from peripheral blood mononuclear cells, collected in the first trimester of pregnancy. These receptors were taken from a female donor with multiple sclerosis, enrolled in a pregnancy study.

This chain connects TRBV29-1 to TRBJ1-2; D may be TRBD1 (5 bases). In germline, CDR1 is SQVTM, CDR2 ANQGSEA. The germline V and J ends were trimmed by 7 bases and 6 bases, with 15 bases remaining between them. The CDR3 runs 12 residues. As DNA, the CDR3 is TGCAGCGGCTGGGCAGGGCAGGATGGCTACACCTTC. Its protein is CSGWAGQDGYTF.

The CDR3 sequence is CASSARQAAGGQPQHF. As DNA, the CDR3 is TGTGCCAGCAGTGCGAGACAGGCCGCAGGGGGTCAGCCCCAGCATTTT. The chain employs TRBV2 and TRBJ1-5, with 7 bases that match TRBD1. The CDR3 covers 16 residues. V was pared by 4 bases and J by 6 bases, with 12 bases of the junction left unmatched. CDR1 and CDR2 from the germline V gene are SNHLY and FYNNEI.

This chain joins TRBV6-4 and TRBJ1-2; D gene unclear. Trimming cost V 0 bases and J 4 bases, with 12 bases left between them. Germline assignment: CDR1 MRHNA and CDR2 SNTAGT. The length of the CDR3 is 15 residues. As DNA, the CDR3 is TGTGCCAGCAGTGACTCGTACGGGATCGGCTATGGCTACACCTTC. It yields the protein CASSDSYGIGYGYTF.

This sequence joins TRBV27 and TRBJ1-2; the match to TRBD1 covers 8 bases. The CDR3 consists of 15 residues. Trimming cost V 6 bases and J 5 bases; bases outside gene matches: 11. Germline lookup yields CDR1 MNHEY and CDR2 SMNVEV (reference sequence). The CDR3, as DNA: TGTGCCAGCAGACCCAGGACAGGGAATGCTTATGGCTACACCTTC. Translation gives CASRPRTGNAYGYTF.

The V call is TRBV5-6, the J call TRBJ2-1; D is possibly TRBD1 (5 bases). V lost 6 bases, J lost 0 bases, and 16 bases lay in between. Per germline, CDR1 SGHDT and CDR2 YYEEEE. The CDR3 loop spans 16 amino acids. Here the CDR3 reads CASTYLDSSSYNEQFF. CDR3 in DNA: TGTGCCAGCACGTACTTAGACAGTTCCTCCTACAATGAGCAGTTCTTC.

Notes on this clone: Given the absence of the conserved phenylalanine or tryptophan at the CDR3 end, a read error is likely. The DNA is omitted, as the CDR3 cannot be located on it reliably, and the CDR3 follows TCRdb's listing. This chain joins TRBV14 and TRBJ2-7; the table's D call, TRBD1, has no DNA check behind it. From germline, CDR1 is SGHDN and CDR2 FVKESK. The CDR3 length is 10 residues, termini included. CDR3 sequence: CASSQVREGL.

The chain is built from TRBV10-3 and TRBJ2-3, with D perhaps matching TRBD1 (5 bases). CDR1 is ENHRY, CDR2 SYGVKD, per germline. Trimming took off 5 bases at V and 3 bases at J, with 9 bases between the two ends. The CDR3 is 13 residues long. This chain's CDR3 is CAISRGFTDTQYF. The CDR3 DNA is TGTGCCATCAGTAGGGGATTTACAGATACGCAGTATTTT.

The chain has TRBV5-1 and TRBJ2-5; 11 nucleotides agree with TRBD2. CDR1 is SGHRS, CDR2 YFSETQ, per germline. Trimming cost V 7 bases and J 3 bases; bases outside gene matches: 5. The CDR3 consists of 14 residues. CDR3 coding DNA: TGCGCCAGCGGCGCGGGACTAGCGGAAGAGACCCAGTACTTC. As protein: CASGAGLAEETQYF.

The J gene is TRBJ2-7, the V gene TRBV6-5, with D perhaps matching TRBD1 (6 bases). V shed 6 bases and J shed 5 bases, with 20 bases lying between them. The CDR3 consists of 15 residues. Per the germline V gene, CDR1 is MNHEY and CDR2 is SVGAGI. The CDR3 DNA sequence: TGTGCCAGCAGGAACGTGAGACAGGCTCGCCACGAGCAGTACTTC. Translated, it gives CASRNVRQARHEQYF.

The chain recombines TRBV18 with TRBJ1-4; D gene unclear. Trimming removed 4 bases from V and 5 bases from J, with 14 bases in between. The CDR3 runs 15 residues. CDR1 KGHSH and CDR2 LQKENI come from the germline V gene. The CDR3 protein is CASSLSNSYNEKLFF. The DNA of the CDR3 is TGTGCCAGCTCACTATCGAACAGTTACAATGAAAAACTGTTTTTT.

V gene TRBV7-9 combines with J gene TRBJ1-1; TRBD1 might be the D (5 bases). CDR1 and CDR2 (germline): SEHNR, FQNEAQ (reference sequence). Deletions cut 1 base from V and 4 bases from J, with 10 bases between. The CDR3 contains 14 residues. As DNA, the CDR3 is TGTGCCAGCAGCTTAGATATCGGGGGCACTGAAGCTTTCTTT. Translated: CASSLDIGGTEAFF. Combining the CDR3 with reference TRBV7-9 and TRBJ1-1 gives the whole variable domain DTGVSQNPRHKITKRGQNVTFRCDPISEHNRLYWYRQTLGQGPEFLTYFQNEAQLEKSRLLSDRFSAERPKGSFSTLEIQRTEQGDSAMYLCASSLDIGGTEAFFGQGTRLTVV.

The V gene is TRBV7-9, the J gene TRBJ1-2, with 8 bases aligning to TRBD1. V lost 8 bases and J lost 2; bases outside the gene matches: 7. The V gene's germline CDR1 is SEHNR and CDR2 FQNEAQ (reference sequence). CDR3 size: 14 residues. The CDR3 sequence is CASQRTGFNYGYTF. In DNA form, the CDR3 reads TGTGCCAGCCAAAGGACAGGGTTCAACTATGGCTACACCTTC.

This clone showed up just once. The chain joins TRBV5-4 to TRBJ2-5; 11 bases map to TRBD2. There are 16 residues in the CDR3. V lost 4 bases and J lost 1; bases outside the gene matches: 6. Germline values: CDR1 SGHNT, CDR2 YYREEE (reference sequence). For the CDR3, the DNA is TGTGCCAGCAGCGGCGGGACTAGCGGTCTCCAAGAGACCCAGTACTTC. The encoded protein is CASSGGTSGLQETQYF.

This chain uses TRBV6-6 with TRBJ1-2, with TRBD1 matching 9 bases. V trimming: 5 bases; J trimming: 5 bases; junction bases outside the gene matches: 9. This CDR3 is built from 15 residues. CDR1 is MNHNY and CDR2 is SVGAGI in the germline V gene (reference sequence). The CDR3 protein is CASSTQDRGSYGYTF. The CDR3 DNA sequence: TGTGCCAGCAGTACCCAGGACAGGGGCAGTTATGGCTACACCTTC.

The rearrangement uses TRBV11-2 and TRBJ2-5; 11 nucleotides agree with TRBD2. Losses at the gene ends were 6 bases for V and 1 base for J; bases not matched to a gene: 4. This CDR3 has 15 residues. Germline CDR1 is SGHAT and CDR2 is FQNNGV. CDR3 amino acids: CASRPLAGVQETQYF. Here the CDR3 DNA reads TGTGCCAGCAGGCCACTAGCGGGGGTCCAAGAGACCCAGTACTTC.

CDR3 sequence (DNA): TGTGCCAGCAGCCAGCTGGGGACAGGGGTCACAGATACGCAGTATTTT. Encoded protein: CASSQLGTGVTDTQYF. The chain joins TRBV5-6 to TRBJ2-3; 10 positions agree with TRBD1. The germline V gene has CDR1 SGHDT and CDR2 YYEEEE. V gave up 4 bases and J gave up 2 bases; unmatched junction bases: 7. This CDR3 region has 16 residues.

The rearrangement joins TRBV19 to TRBJ1-1; D perhaps matches TRBD1 (5 bases). Looked up from germline, CDR1 is LNHDA and CDR2 is SQIVND (reference sequence). V lost 5 bases and J 4 bases, leaving 23 bases between the germline ends. This CDR3 spans 17 amino acids. CDR3 loop: CASSPSGAPTEGTEAFF. The CDR3 DNA reads as TGTGCCAGTAGTCCCAGCGGGGCCCCAACAGAGGGCACTGAAGCTTTCTTT.

V gene TRBV4-3 combines with J gene TRBJ1-5, with unresolved D. The CDR3 covers 17 residues. V was clipped by 0 bases and J by 6 bases, with 18 bases between them. Germline V gene data show CDR1 as LGHNA and CDR2 as YSLEER. CDR3 region: CASSQDLTRRSGQPQHF. The CDR3 nucleotides are TGCGCCAGCAGCCAAGATCTGACCCGAAGATCGGGTCAGCCCCAGCATTTT.

The chain is built from TRBV10-3 and TRBJ1-1; unclear D gene. The CDR3 consists of 13 residues. Trimming took 10 bases from V and 3 from J, leaving 15 bases between them. The V gene's germline CDR1 is ENHRY and CDR2 SYGVKD. CDR3 protein: CATTGYADTEAFF. The CDR3 coding sequence is TGTGCCACCACGGGGTATGCGGACACTGAAGCTTTCTTT.

The V gene is TRBV5-5, the J gene TRBJ2-3, with 10 positions matching TRBD1. The CDR3 has 16 residues. Germline-derived CDR1 and CDR2 are SGHKS and YYEKEE (reference sequence). The V gene end was trimmed by 5 bases and the J gene end by 0 bases; junction bases not matched to a gene: 6. Here the CDR3 DNA reads TGTGCCAGCAGGAAACCGGGACAGGGGAGCACAGATACGCAGTATTTT. It encodes CASRKPGQGSTDTQYF.

This clone came up once. This chain uses TRBV6-1 with TRBJ2-7, with 9 bases identical to TRBD1. The J segment lost 2 bases and the V segment lost 5 bases, leaving 4 bases of the junction unmatched. This CDR3 region has 14 residues. The germline V gene encodes CDR1 MNHNS and CDR2 SASEGT. CDR3 region: CASSPRQGAYEQYF. CDR3 sequence (DNA): TGTGCCAGCAGTCCTCGACAGGGGGCCTACGAGCAGTACTTC.

V is TRBV19 and J is TRBJ2-7; 13 positions agree with TRBD2. CDR1 LNHDA and CDR2 SQIVND come from the germline V gene (reference sequence). The CDR3 sequence is 17 residues long. After removal of 7 bases from V and 0 bases from J, the junction contained 9 bases not matched to a gene. The CDR3 DNA reads as TGTGCCAGTACCTATAGGACTAGCGGGAGCACCTCCTACGAGCAGTACTTC. This gives the protein CASTYRTSGSTSYEQYF.

This clone was counted a few times. This chain uses TRBV10-1 with TRBJ1-5; maybe TRBD1 (5 bases). V lost 6 bases to trimming and J lost 4 bases, with 10 bases between them. Germline V gene sequence: CDR1 WNHNN, CDR2 SYGVQD (reference sequence). CDR3 length equals 13 residues. The CDR3 DNA reads as TGCGCCAGCAGCGTCGGGGGGAATCAGCCCCAGCATTTT. Amino acid sequence: CASSVGGNQPQHF.

The chain carries TRBV19 and TRBJ1-4, with TRBD1 identical over 7 bases. The junction had 3 bases not matched to a gene; V was cut back by 5 bases and J by 0 bases. In germline, CDR1 is LNHDA, CDR2 SQIVND (reference sequence). This CDR3 is 15 amino acids long. CDR3 sequence reads: CASSPQGATNEKLFF. The DNA of the CDR3 is TGTGCCAGTAGTCCTCAGGGGGCAACTAATGAAAAACTGTTTTTT.

This chain joins TRBV19 and TRBJ2-7; a possible D gene is TRBD1 (6 bases). The CDR3 runs to 14 residues. V lost 3 bases to trimming and J lost 3 bases, with 12 bases between them. Germline CDR1 reads LNHDA; CDR2 reads SQIVND (reference sequence). As DNA, the CDR3 is TGTGCCAGTAGTATCCACAGGGAAAGCTACGAGCAGTACTTC. This translates into CASSIHRESYEQYF.

The rearrangement links TRBV7-2 to TRBJ1-3; D uncertain. The V end lost 1 base, the J end lost 5 bases, and 3 bases lay between the germline ends. Per germline, CDR1 SGHTA and CDR2 FQGNSA. This CDR3 is built from 12 residues. CDR3 nucleotides: TGTGCCAGCAGCTTAGAGCGAAACACCATATATTTT. Amino acids: CASSLERNTIYF. The full variable domain, with the rest looked up from reference TRBV7-2 and TRBJ1-3, is GAGVSQSPSNKVTEKGKDVELRCDPISGHTALYWYRQSLGQGLEFLIYFQGNSAPDKSGLPSDRFSAERTGGSVSTLTIQRTQQEDSAVYLCASSLERNTIYFGEGSWLTVV.

V is TRBV5-1 and J is TRBJ2-4; 14 bases line up with TRBD2. The V segment lost 4 bases and the J segment 4 bases; nucleotides outside the gene matches: 7. Germline V gives CDR1 SGHRS, CDR2 YFSETQ. The CDR3 has 17 amino acids. The chain's CDR3 is CASSARTSGGTKNIQYF. The DNA of the CDR3 is TGCGCCAGCAGCGCTCGGACTAGCGGGGGGACGAAAAACATTCAGTACTTC.

This clone was counted a few times. The chain combines TRBV7-2 with TRBJ2-7; perhaps TRBD2 as D (5 bases). The CDR3 loop spans 15 amino acids. The V and J ends lost 5 bases and 2 bases respectively, with 16 bases between them. Germline V CDR1 and CDR2: SGHTA, FQGNSA. The CDR3 reads CASSHPAAAAYEQYF. CDR3 nucleotide sequence: TGTGCCAGCAGCCACCCAGCGGCAGCAGCCTACGAGCAGTACTTC.

The chain employs TRBV19 and TRBJ2-6, with no clear D. The CDR3 extends over 16 amino acids. CDR1 LNHDA and CDR2 SQIVND come from the germline V gene (reference sequence). Deletions cut 9 bases from V and 0 bases from J, with 15 bases between. This chain's CDR3 is CASCQDVTSGANVLTF. DNA of the CDR3: TGTGCCAGCTGTCAGGATGTCACCTCTGGGGCCAACGTCCTGACTTTC.

The rearrangement links TRBV30 to TRBJ1-2; TRBD1 is a possible D gene (6 bases). The germline V gene has CDR1 GTSNPN and CDR2 SVGIG (reference sequence). V was cut by 2 bases and J by 8 bases, with 21 bases left in between. CDR3 size: 15 residues. The CDR3 reads CAWSLLDRGAKGYTF. DNA for the CDR3: TGTGCCTGGAGTCTACTCGATCGGGGGGCAAAGGGCTACACCTTC.

The chain couples TRBV6-5 to TRBJ2-7, with 7 positions matching TRBD1. The V gene end was trimmed by 6 bases and the J gene end by 3 bases; junction bases not matched to a gene: 5. The CDR3 is 13 residues long. Germline V gene data show CDR1 as MNHEY and CDR2 as SVGAGI. The CDR3 sequence: CASRQGQNYEQYF. The CDR3 region has the DNA TGTGCCAGCAGACAGGGACAGAACTACGAGCAGTACTTC.

This chain connects TRBV27 to TRBJ1-1; D might be TRBD1 (6 bases). Germline CDR1 MNHEY, CDR2 SMNVEV (reference sequence). The V end lost 6 bases, the J end lost 6 bases, and 23 bases lay between the germline ends. CDR3 length equals 16 residues. CDR3 region: CASSQTGGGNVAEAFF. The DNA for the CDR3 is TGTGCCAGCAGCCAGACGGGGGGGGGCAACGTCGCTGAAGCTTTCTTT.